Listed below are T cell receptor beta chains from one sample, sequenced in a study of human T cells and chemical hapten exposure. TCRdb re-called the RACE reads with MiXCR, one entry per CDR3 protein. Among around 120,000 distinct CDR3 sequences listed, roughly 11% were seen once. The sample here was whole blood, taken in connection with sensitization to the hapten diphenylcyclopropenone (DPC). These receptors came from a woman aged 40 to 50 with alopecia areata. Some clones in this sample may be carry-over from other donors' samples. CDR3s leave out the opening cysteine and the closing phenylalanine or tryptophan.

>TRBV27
ASSLLRQGDSPLH
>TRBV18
ASSPEDQQETQY
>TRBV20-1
SARSDGPSNQPQH
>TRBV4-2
ASSQSTGQGFYEQF
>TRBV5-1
ASSRVPSGGSTDTQY
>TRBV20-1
SAPDRGSNQPQH
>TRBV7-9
ASSPAQVRNTEAF
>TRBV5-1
ASSFGASDEQY
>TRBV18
ASSPPGLAEAGQY
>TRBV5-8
ASSRGTGDNSPLH
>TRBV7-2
ASSRKTTSGRLHEQY
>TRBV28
ASSLTSRADTQY
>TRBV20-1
SARDGRAEY
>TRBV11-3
ASSQGPSRDEQF
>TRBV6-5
ASSYRGIAYEQY
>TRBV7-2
ASSLTGVRNNEQF
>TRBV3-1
ASSQGTGTGGFYEQY
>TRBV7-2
ASSLGGGGQPQH
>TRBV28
ASSGVHQPQH